Listed here are 11 T cell receptor beta chains from one sample, sequenced in a study of OX40 agonist ivuxolimab in advanced cancers. Method: immunoSEQ multiplex PCR; TCRdb's copy keeps in-frame clones and lacks some. This sample yields about 58,000 clones, of which roughly nine tenths are seen a single time; less than 0.75% belongs to the top ten. The specimen comprised CD4+ or CD8+ T cells sorted from blood, sampled in a trial of the OX40 agonist ivuxolimab. These receptors were obtained from an adult with an advanced solid tumor such as melanoma, head and neck, liver or kidney cancer.

V gene TRBV21-1 combines with J gene TRBJ1-1; the D call of TRBD1 is as the table states it, not checked on the DNA. TRBV21-1 is a known pseudogene. The CDR3 is 15 amino acids. The CDR3 DNA is TGTGCCAGCAGCAAGCCCCAGGGGAGGAACACTGAAGCTTTCTTT. Its protein product is CASSKPQGRNTEAFF.

The chain links TRBV5-1 to TRBJ2-3, with D perhaps matching TRBD2 (5 bases). The CDR3 spans 14 residues. Germline V gene lookup returns CDR1 SGHRS and CDR2 YFSETQ. V was pared by 1 base and J by 5 bases, with 11 bases between. This CDR3 reads CASSLSGVGDTQYF. The CDR3 DNA reads as TGCGCCAGCAGCTTGTCCGGGGTGGGAGATACGCAGTATTTT.

V is TRBV9 and J is TRBJ2-7; TRBD2 matches at 12 bases. The CDR3 sequence is 19 residues long. V shed 3 bases, J shed 3 bases, and the junction held 16 bases outside the gene matches. Germline V gives CDR1 SGDLS, CDR2 YYNGEE. The CDR3 reads CASSAGLAGLGQVYYEQYF. In DNA, the CDR3 is TGTGCCAGCAGCGCAGGACTAGCGGGATTGGGGCAAGTGTACTACGAGCAGTACTTC.

This clone was recorded once. This sequence joins TRBV11-2 and TRBJ1-3; D perhaps matches TRBD1 (5 bases). The CDR3 has 16 amino acids. The V gene's germline CDR1 is SGHAT and CDR2 FQNNGV. Between the trimmed V and J ends, which lost 3 bases and 0 bases, there was a span of 12 bases. Here the CDR3 DNA reads TGTGCCAGCAGCTTGGGGACGCGCGGCTCTGGAAACACCATATATTTT. Its protein product is CASSLGTRGSGNTIYF.

The chain recombines TRBV7-9 with TRBJ1-2; tentatively, D is TRBD1 (5 bases). V was trimmed by 5 bases and J by 6 bases, leaving 16 bases between them. This CDR3 is built from 14 residues. Germline CDR1 and CDR2: SEHNR and FQNEAQ (reference sequence). In DNA form, the CDR3 reads TGTGCCAGCAGCCTCAATACAGGCAAAGATGGCTACACCTTC. This codes for CASSLNTGKDGYTF.

The table lists this clone with a few counts. This rearrangement joins TRBV6-5 to TRBJ2-2; D uncertain. The CDR3 has 15 amino acids. The V end lost 6 bases, the J end lost 2 bases, and 13 bases lay between the germline ends. The germline V gene encodes CDR1 MNHEY and CDR2 SVGAGI. The CDR3 protein is CASSFRRTNTGELFF. In DNA form, the CDR3 reads TGTGCCAGCAGCTTTAGGCGGACCAACACCGGGGAGCTGTTTTTT.

This chain joins TRBV7-8 and TRBJ2-1; 11 bases are a match to TRBD2. CDR3 size: 15 residues. Losses at the gene ends were 8 bases for V and 7 bases for J; bases not matched to a gene: 10. Germline CDR1 and CDR2: SGHVS and FQNEAQ. CDR3 protein: CASGSGRVSSNEQFF. CDR3 DNA: TGTGCCAGCGGTAGCGGGAGGGTTTCGTCAAATGAGCAGTTCTTC.

The rearrangement uses TRBV21-1 and TRBJ1-3; the table's D call, TRBD1, was not checked against the DNA. TRBV21-1 is a pseudogene segment. The CDR3 runs 17 residues. As DNA, the CDR3 is TGTGCCAGCAGCAGGGGCGCGGTGCCTTGCTCTGGAAACACCATATATTTT. Its protein is CASSRGAVPCSGNTIYF.

The V call is TRBV2, the J call TRBJ2-5; 14 bases fit TRBD2. The length of the CDR3 is 16 residues. The V gene's germline CDR1 is SNHLY and CDR2 FYNNEI. The trim removed 6 bases at V and 3 bases at J, leaving 6 bases unmatched. CDR3 region: CASRRRGLAGEETQYF. For the CDR3, the DNA is TGTGCCAGCAGACGGAGGGGACTAGCGGGAGAAGAGACCCAGTACTTC. The full variable domain, its missing parts supplied by reference TRBV2 and TRBJ2-5, is EPEVTQTPSHQVTQMGQEVILRCVPISNHLYFYWYRQILGQKVEFLVSFYNNEISEKSEIFDDQFSVERPDGSNFTLKIRSTKLEDSAMYFCASRRRGLAGEETQYFGPGTRLLVL.

The chain joins TRBV29-1 to TRBJ1-2; TRBD1 might be the D (5 bases). V lost 7 bases to trimming and J lost 6 bases, with 12 bases between them. The CDR3 has 11 amino acids. The germline V gene encodes CDR1 SQVTM and CDR2 ANQGSEA. The CDR3 region has the DNA TGCAGCGGGGGGTCCACCGATGGCTACACCTTC. This encodes CSGGSTDGYTF. Full variable domain (remainder filled in from reference TRBV29-1 and TRBJ1-2): SAVISQKPSRDICQRGTSLTIQCQVDSQVTMMFWYRQQPGQSLTLIATANQGSEATYESGFVIDKFPISRPNLTFSTLTVSNMSPEDSSIYLCSGGSTDGYTFGSGTRLTVV.

V is TRBV10-3 and J is TRBJ2-5; 7 bases match TRBD1. Trimming at V came to 2 bases and at J to 5 bases, leaving 11 bases not matched to a gene. There are 16 residues in the CDR3. Germline loops: CDR1 ENHRY, CDR2 SYGVKD. CDR3 in amino acids: CAISEPRTGFTETQYF. Here the CDR3 DNA reads TGTGCCATCAGTGAGCCCAGGACAGGCTTCACGGAGACCCAGTACTTC.